The following is a T cell receptor beta chain sequence with its context. This clonotype showed up many times. Its binding antigen is unknown. No much larger clone is present one base from it, and per-base qualities are unavailable. Trimming takes 6 bases from V and 0 bases from J, and the germline ends sit 12 bases apart. The CDR3 starts with the cysteine, ends with the phenylalanine, and has 15 residues. Only CDR3 DNA remains: 45 bases, in frame from the first base. The TCR beta CDR3 regions were amplified from RNA transcripts. The TCR CDR3 was subjected to a first round of RT-PCR using the HTBI primer set and the Qiagen OneStep RT-PCR kit. The libraries were constructed in a second round of multiplex PCR and then size-selected and purified. Libraries were sequenced paired-end with 100 bp reads on an Illumina HiSeq2000. Per the authors' processing: Raw data were processed with SOAPnuke, discarding reads with adapters, uncalled bases, mean Phred below 15, or no exact constant-primer or identifier match. COPE v1.2.5 was used to merge high-quality paired reads, and clonotypes were defined as unique nucleotide sequences. Clonotypes were aligned to IMGT TRBV, TRBD and TRBJ reference segments using MiTCR v1.1. The analysis included only V-J combinations with a frequency above 0.0001, which together covered around 99% of the repertoires. The TCS score was defined as F50 (clonal expansion) divided by E x V (chaos), with BLOSUM62-based TCRdist calculated between CDR3 peptides within each V-J. Welch's t-statistics and random forest reduced just over 500 V-J features to around 14, which were used in a naive Bayes classifier (R e1071). Starting from the raw public reads, TCRdb applied fastp trimming at Q25, assembled clones with MiXCR and retained in-frame beta chains. Rows matching on CDR3 protein sequence are summarized as one entry with the most common DNA and genes. TCRdb, rather than the study authors, made the V and J calls. The sample table holds hundreds of thousands of distinct CDR3 sequences, of which roughly 14% were seen once. The top ten clonotypes cover about 12% of the sample.

The sample belongs to a study of T cells in Graves' hyperthyroidism and ophthalmopathy (dated by TCRdb to about 2019). With regard to the full study: Peripheral blood was collected at initial diagnosis, before any treatment. A discovery cohort of fewer than 110 patients, 43 with Graves' ophthalmopathy and approximately 57 with stable Graves' hyperthyroidism, was used to find distinguishing TCR V-J signatures. Prospective prediction of ophthalmopathy was tested in an independent validation cohort of about 19 hyperthyroidism patients and around 16 patients who later progressed to ophthalmopathy. The roughly 91 discovery patients were randomly divided into training and test sets at a 7:3 ratio. The study also compared thyroid tissue and blood T-cell repertoires from 5 to 7 Graves' hyperthyroidism patients. Once sampling was done, hyperthyroidism patients were given methimazole at a starting dose of 30 mg daily, whereas ophthalmopathy patients were given high-dose intravenous methylprednisolone. According to the paper, TCR Vbeta CDR3 sequencing was carried out on 120 to 150 peripheral blood samples, which came from around 43 ophthalmopathy, under 80 hyperthyroidism and some 17 progressor patients. Broader findings and caveats from the paper: Sample size was not statistically predetermined, and investigators were not blinded to group allocation. Ophthalmopathy was separated from stable hyperthyroidism by a 13 V-J signature model, with approximately 86% sensitivity and roughly 84% specificity obtained in cross-validation and 80%/75% obtained in testing. Most expanded thyroid clonotypes (frequency above 0.001) were also detected in blood, suggesting blood repertoires may reflect thyroid immune responses. During validation, the model predicted progression to ophthalmopathy a median of around six months ahead of onset, with around 71% sensitivity and under 85% specificity.

Ophthalmopathy patients had moderately to severely active disease, Clinical Activity Score of at least 3, NOSPECS grade of at least 4, and duration under 3 months. Any patient with an uncontrolled infection, another autoimmune disease, pregnancy or lactation was excluded. Diagnoses relied on clinical symptoms, serum thyroxine and TRAb, thyroid ultrasound and orbital computed tomography. Ficoll-Paque density gradient centrifugation was used to isolate PBMCs from around 10 ml of fresh peripheral blood. Total RNA was extracted with Trizol reagent, and quality was checked on an Agilent 2100 Bioanalyzer.

The receptor was derived from a woman aged 45-65 years with Graves' ophthalmopathy. Sequenced input: blood. The sequence joins TRBV12-3 or TRBV12-4 to TRBJ2-1; confidence is insufficient to name the D gene. The DNA sequence is TGTGCCAGCAGATTGACCCTCAGCTCCTACAATGAGCAGTTCTTC. Its coded protein is CASRLTLSSYNEQFF.